The 25 T cell receptor beta chains listed next were all sequenced from one sample in a study of control samples from healthy donors and cancer patients. Sequenced by immunoSEQ multiplex PCR; TCRdb stores in-frame clones only, minus some. The repertoire holds 150,000 to 200,000 clones, around nine tenths seen once, with roughly 5.3% in the top ten. The sequenced material came from blood. The receptors stem from a young woman in good health.

This clone was counted only a few times. The rearrangement uses TRBV2 and TRBJ2-7, with 11 bases that match TRBD1. Germline CDR1 is SNHLY and CDR2 is FYNNEI. This CDR3 comprises 14 residues. V was clipped by 11 bases and J by 4 bases; unmatched bases: 10. The CDR3: CALVRTGGSYEQYF. CDR3 nucleotides: TGTGCCTTAGTCCGGACAGGGGGCTCGTACGAGCAGTACTTC.

V gene TRBV5-6 combines with J gene TRBJ2-7, with D possibly being TRBD1 or TRBD2 (5 bases each). Trimming left V 3 bases short and J 0 bases short, with 10 bases between. Germline V gene data show CDR1 as SGHDT and CDR2 as YYEEEE. This CDR3 comprises 14 residues. This chain's CDR3 is CASSWDGSSYEQYF. The CDR3 nucleotides are TGTGCCAGCAGCTGGGACGGTAGCTCCTACGAGCAGTACTTC.

The chain employs TRBV19 and TRBJ1-1, with D perhaps matching TRBD1 (6 bases). Germline V CDR1 and CDR2: LNHDA, SQIVND (reference sequence). The ends were cut back, 1 base at V and 8 bases at J, with 8 bases in the middle. This CDR3 comprises 12 residues. The CDR3 nucleotides are TGTGCCAGTAGTATAGGGACAGTCGAAGCTTTCTTT. It is translated as CASSIGTVEAFF. Drawing the rest from reference TRBV19 and TRBJ1-1, the complete variable domain is DGGITQSPKYLFRKEGQNVTLSCEQNLNHDAMYWYRQDPGQGLRLIYYSQIVNDFQKGDIAEGYSVSREKKESFPLTVTSAQKNPTAFYLCASSIGTVEAFFGQGTRLTVV.

The gene calls are TRBV5-5 and TRBJ2-7; D perhaps matches TRBD1 (7 bases). V lost 0 bases and J 5 bases, leaving 15 bases between the germline ends. This CDR3 has 15 amino acids. Per germline, CDR1 SGHKS and CDR2 YYEKEE (reference sequence). This chain's CDR3 is CASSLEQAGGNEQYF. CDR3 DNA: TGTGCCAGCAGCTTGGAGCAGGCAGGGGGGAACGAGCAGTACTTC.

The rearrangement joins TRBV12-3 or TRBV12-4 to TRBJ1-2, with D hard to call. This CDR3 region has 11 residues. V was pared by 9 bases and J by 5 bases, with 10 bases between. The CDR3 DNA reads as TGTGCCAGTACCCGTTCGTATGGCTACACCTTC. Amino acid sequence: CASTRSYGYTF.

The J gene is TRBJ2-1, the V gene TRBV4-1; tentatively, D is TRBD1 or TRBD2 (5 bases each). CDR1 MGHRA and CDR2 YSYEKL come from the germline V gene. Trimming removed 1 base at V and 6 bases at J, with 19 bases between. The CDR3 contains 17 residues. In DNA form, the CDR3 reads TGCGCCAGCAGCCAAGTGTTAATCCGGGGCCTGGGCAATGAGCAGTTCTTC. This codes for CASSQVLIRGLGNEQFF.

This clone appeared once. The chain recombines TRBV4-2 with TRBJ2-3; perhaps D is TRBD1 or TRBD2 (6 bases each). Germline V gene lookup returns CDR1 LGHNA and CDR2 YNFKEQ. V was pared by 4 bases and J by 2 bases, with 10 bases between. The CDR3 length is 14 residues. CDR3 loop: CASSPGGATDTQYF. The CDR3, as DNA: TGTGCCAGCAGCCCCGGGGGCGCCACAGATACGCAGTATTTT.

The V call is TRBV2, the J call TRBJ2-1, with TRBD2 matching 13 bases. After removal of 6 bases from V and 6 bases from J, the junction contained 5 bases not matched to a gene. Germline lookup yields CDR1 SNHLY and CDR2 FYNNEI. The CDR3 extends over 15 amino acids. CDR3 loop: CASRRLAGGSNEQFF. The CDR3 nucleotides read TGTGCCAGCAGGAGACTAGCGGGAGGTAGCAATGAGCAGTTCTTC.

The chain couples TRBV14 to TRBJ2-1; D might be TRBD1 or TRBD2, each matching 6 bases. V was trimmed by 2 bases and J by 6 bases, leaving 17 bases between them. CDR1 is SGHDN, CDR2 FVKESK, per germline. The CDR3 totals 16 residues. CDR3 sequence: CASSQLRGVPFNEQFF. The CDR3 DNA reads as TGTGCCAGCAGCCAACTAAGGGGGGTCCCCTTCAATGAGCAGTTCTTC.

This chain connects TRBV6-4 to TRBJ1-1; no reliable D call. The CDR3 spans 12 residues. In germline, CDR1 is MRHNA, CDR2 SNTAGT. Deletions cut 0 bases from V and 8 bases from J, with 7 bases between. The CDR3 protein is CASSDSKREAFF. DNA of the CDR3: TGTGCCAGCAGTGACTCGAAGCGGGAAGCTTTCTTT.

The chain employs TRBV28 and TRBJ2-2, with TRBD1 as a possible D gene (5 bases). The germline gives CDR1 MDHEN, CDR2 SYDVKM. Trimming took 6 bases from V and 2 from J, leaving 13 bases between them. The CDR3 extends over 15 amino acids. The CDR3 DNA follows: TGTGCCAGCAGGGGGCAGGGCCTCAACACCGGGGAGCTGTTTTTT. Protein sequence: CASRGQGLNTGELFF.

This sequence joins TRBV27 and TRBJ1-6; TRBD1 might be the D (5 bases). Germline values: CDR1 MNHEY, CDR2 SMNVEV (reference sequence). The CDR3 is made up of 16 amino acids. V lost 6 bases and J 9 bases, leaving 21 bases between the germline ends. The CDR3 region has the DNA TGTGCCAGCAGCATTAGTGGGGCGGGTCCACTTTCACCCCTCCACTTT. Translated: CASSISGAGPLSPLHF.

J is TRBJ2-5 and V is TRBV3-1 (or the pseudogene TRBV3-2); 7 positions agree with TRBD2. The CDR3 totals 16 residues. Germline CDR1 and CDR2: LGHDT and YNNKEL (reference sequence). With 4 bases clipped from V and 5 bases from J, the junction kept 13 bases outside the gene matches. The CDR3 DNA is TGTGCCAGCAGCCTCTTAATGACCCGGGGGGTCGAGACCCAGTACTTC. Amino acids: CASSLLMTRGVETQYF.

This chain uses TRBV29-1 with TRBJ2-2; 12 bases match TRBD2. This CDR3 has 14 amino acids. Trimming removed 5 bases from V and 6 bases from J; junction bases left unmatched: 4. Germline CDR1 SQVTM, CDR2 ANQGSEA. The CDR3 protein is CSVQTSGRPGELFF. The CDR3 region has the DNA TGCAGCGTTCAGACTAGCGGGAGACCCGGGGAGCTGTTTTTT.

This clone was counted many times. The CDR3 DNA follows: TGCAGCGTTGTGCTAGCGGGTGCCCTAGATACGCAGTATTTT. It is translated as CSVVLAGALDTQYF. The rearrangement links TRBV29-1 to TRBJ2-3, with 8 bases that match TRBD2. Germline V CDR1 and CDR2: SQVTM, ANQGSEA. This CDR3 is built from 14 residues. The V and J ends lost 4 bases and 5 bases, in that order; junction bases with no gene match: 8.

The chain uses TRBV10-3 and TRBJ1-4; no firm D call. This CDR3 is 12 amino acids long. The germline V and J ends were trimmed by 2 bases and 8 bases, with 6 bases remaining between them. Germline-derived CDR1 and CDR2 are ENHRY and SYGVKD. CDR3 sequence reads: CAISERGEKLFF. CDR3 DNA sequence: TGTGCCATCAGTGAGCGCGGAGAAAAACTGTTTTTT.

The chain joins TRBV9 to TRBJ2-2, with D perhaps matching TRBD1 or TRBD2 (5 bases each). The CDR3 has 16 amino acids. Germline V gene sequence: CDR1 SGDLS, CDR2 YYNGEE. Between the trimmed V and J ends, which lost 4 bases and 5 bases, there was a span of 18 bases. The CDR3 sequence is CASSPGTHRWTGELFF. CDR3 DNA sequence: TGTGCCAGCAGCCCCGGGACCCATCGGTGGACCGGGGAGCTGTTTTTT.

This chain connects TRBV10-3 to TRBJ1-2; the match to TRBD1 covers 10 bases. Germline V gene sequence: CDR1 ENHRY, CDR2 SYGVKD. The CDR3 totals 17 residues. V was clipped by 2 bases and J by 4 bases; unmatched bases: 10. The CDR3 loop is CAISEVGQGEDGYGYTF. The CDR3 DNA follows: TGTGCCATCAGTGAGGTCGGACAGGGGGAAGATGGCTATGGCTACACCTTC.

The rearrangement links TRBV19 to TRBJ2-3, with 7 bases identical to TRBD1. The junction had 11 bases not matched to a gene; V was cut back by 4 bases and J by 1 base. The CDR3 has 17 residues. The germline V gene encodes CDR1 LNHDA and CDR2 SQIVND (reference sequence). The CDR3 nucleotides are TGTGCCAGTAGTACTGACAGGGCGAAGATCCGCACAGATACGCAGTATTTT. It specifies CASSTDRAKIRTDTQYF.

CDR3 in DNA: TGTGCCACCAGTGATTTTCCGGCTGGGGCGGCTTCTCGGGGGGAGCTGTTTTTT. This encodes CATSDFPAGAASRGELFF. The chain links TRBV24-1 to TRBJ2-2; D perhaps matches TRBD1 (5 bases). Trimming cost V 1 base and J 8 bases, with 22 bases left between them. Germline V gene lookup returns CDR1 KGHDR and CDR2 SFDVKD. The CDR3 spans 18 residues.

V gene TRBV6-4 combines with J gene TRBJ2-1; TRBD1 matches at 9 bases. The CDR3 spans 14 residues. J was trimmed by 7 bases and V by 4 bases; bases with no gene match: 5. Germline V gene sequence: CDR1 MRHNA, CDR2 SNTAGT. CDR3 protein: CASSAGQGGNEQFF. In nucleotides, the CDR3 is TGTGCCAGCAGTGCGGGACAGGGAGGAAATGAGCAGTTCTTC.

V and J are TRBV11-2 and TRBJ2-5; 8 nucleotides align to TRBD1. Trimming cost V 8 bases and J 2 bases; bases outside gene matches: 7. From germline, CDR1 is SGHAT and CDR2 FQNNGV. This CDR3 is built from 14 residues. The CDR3 protein is CASARGRGQETQYF. Written as DNA, the CDR3 is TGTGCCAGCGCCAGGGGGCGCGGGCAAGAGACCCAGTACTTC.

This clone was seen a few times. This chain uses TRBV19 with TRBJ1-1; weak D call: TRBD1 (6 bases). Germline V lookup: CDR1 LNHDA, CDR2 SQIVND (reference sequence). Between the trimmed V and J ends, which lost 3 bases and 6 bases, there was a span of 23 bases. The CDR3 spans 17 residues. CDR3 sequence reads: CASSMDGPQGGRSEAFF. The DNA of the CDR3 is TGTGCCAGTAGTATGGATGGGCCGCAAGGGGGGCGGTCTGAAGCTTTCTTT.

The chain joins TRBV19 to TRBJ1-2; D not certain. The CDR3 covers 13 residues. Germline V lookup: CDR1 LNHDA, CDR2 SQIVND (reference sequence). V was clipped by 6 bases and J by 0 bases, with 8 bases between them. This chain's CDR3 is CASRSNTNYGYTF. CDR3 coding DNA: TGTGCCAGTAGGAGTAATACTAACTATGGCTACACCTTC.

CDR3 sequence reads: CASSRDGGAEAFF. CDR3 nucleotides: TGTGCCAGCAGCCGGGACGGCGGGGCTGAAGCTTTCTTT. This sequence joins TRBV7-8 and TRBJ1-1; D possibly corresponds to TRBD1 (5 bases). CDR1 and CDR2 from the germline V gene are SGHVS and FQNEAQ. The V gene lost 5 bases and the J gene lost 6 bases, with 13 bases spanning the gap. The CDR3 length is 13 residues.